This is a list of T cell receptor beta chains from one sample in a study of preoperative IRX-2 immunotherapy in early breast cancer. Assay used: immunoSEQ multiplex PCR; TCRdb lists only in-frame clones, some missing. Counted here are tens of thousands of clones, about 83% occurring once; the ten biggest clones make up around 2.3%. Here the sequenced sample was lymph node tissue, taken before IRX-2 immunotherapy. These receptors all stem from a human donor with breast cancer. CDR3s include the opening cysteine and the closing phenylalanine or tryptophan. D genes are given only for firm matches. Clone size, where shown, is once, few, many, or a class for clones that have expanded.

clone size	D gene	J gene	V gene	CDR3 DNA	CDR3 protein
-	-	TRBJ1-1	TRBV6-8	TGTGCCAGCAGATTTCGAGACAGGAACACTGAAGCTTTCTTT	CASRFRDRNTEAFF
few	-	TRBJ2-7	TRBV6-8	TGTGCCAGCAGTAGGACTACTTCCTACGAGCAGTACTTC	CASSRTTSYEQYF
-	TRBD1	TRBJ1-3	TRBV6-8	TGTGCCAGCAGTTCTCGACAGGGTTCTGGAAACACCATATATTTT	CASSSRQGSGNTIYF
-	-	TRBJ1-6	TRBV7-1	TGTGCCAGCAGCTTAGAGGAGGGAGTCTCACCCCTCCACTTT	CASSLEEGVSPLHF
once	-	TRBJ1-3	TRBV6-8	TGTGCCAGCAGCCGACCCGGGACCGCTGGGATCGGAAACACCATATATTTT	CASSRPGTAGIGNTIYF
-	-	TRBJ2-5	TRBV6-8	TGTGCCAGCAGTTCCCCCCAGGCGACCCAAGAGACCCAGTACTTC	CASSSPQATQETQYF
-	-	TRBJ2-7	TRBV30	TGTGCCTGGGGGTCTGCGTCCTACGAGCAGTACTTC	CAWGSASYEQYF
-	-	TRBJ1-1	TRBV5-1	TGCGCCAGCAGCTTGGACTGGATGGGAGGCACTGAAGCTTTCTTT	CASSLDWMGGTEAFF
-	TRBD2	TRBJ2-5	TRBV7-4	TGTGCCAGCAGCCAGGGACTAGCGGAGACCATCCAAGAGACCCAGTACTTC	CASSQGLAETIQETQYF
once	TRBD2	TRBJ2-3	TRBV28	TGTGCCAGCAGTTTTTCCTCCGGGAGGAGCACAGATACGCAGTATTTT	CASSFSSGRSTDTQYF
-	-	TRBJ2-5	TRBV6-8	TGTGCCAGCAGTTACTATGGGGGTATGGGGGAGACCCAGTACTTC	CASSYYGGMGETQYF
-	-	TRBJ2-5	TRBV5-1	TGCGCCAGCAGCTTGGCTCCCTCCGGGGGTGGTAGGGAGACCCAGTACTTC	CASSLAPSGGGRETQYF
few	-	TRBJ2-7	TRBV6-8	TGTGCCAGCAGCAGATGGAGGAACGAGCAGTACTTC	CASSRWRNEQYF
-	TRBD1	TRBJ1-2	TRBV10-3	TGTGCCATCAGTGAGGGGACAGAAAACTATGGCTACACCTTC	CAISEGTENYGYTF
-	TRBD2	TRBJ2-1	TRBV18	TGTGCCAGCTCACCACTCTCCAGCGGGACTACTTACAATGAGCAGTTCTTC	CASSPLSSGTTYNEQFF
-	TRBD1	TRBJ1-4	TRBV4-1	TGCGCCAGCAGCCAAAAGCCCTATGGCACAGGGGCCACTAATGAAAAACTGTTTTTT	CASSQKPYGTGATNEKLFF
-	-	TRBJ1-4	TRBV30	TGTGCCTGGAGTGAAATGGAGGGGGTTAATGAAAAACTGTTTTTT	CAWSEMEGVNEKLFF
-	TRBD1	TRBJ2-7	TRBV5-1	TGCGCCAGCAGCCCACGGGGGGACAGGGACAAGCAGTACTTC	CASSPRGDRDKQYF
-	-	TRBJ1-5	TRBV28	TGTGCCAGTGGCGTTAGCAATCAGCCCCAGCATTTT	CASGVSNQPQHF
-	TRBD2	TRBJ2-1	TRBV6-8	TGTGCCAGCAGTTACACCCCACTAGCGGGGAAAAAAAAATCCTACAATGAGCAGTTCTTC	CASSYTPLAGKKKSYNEQFF